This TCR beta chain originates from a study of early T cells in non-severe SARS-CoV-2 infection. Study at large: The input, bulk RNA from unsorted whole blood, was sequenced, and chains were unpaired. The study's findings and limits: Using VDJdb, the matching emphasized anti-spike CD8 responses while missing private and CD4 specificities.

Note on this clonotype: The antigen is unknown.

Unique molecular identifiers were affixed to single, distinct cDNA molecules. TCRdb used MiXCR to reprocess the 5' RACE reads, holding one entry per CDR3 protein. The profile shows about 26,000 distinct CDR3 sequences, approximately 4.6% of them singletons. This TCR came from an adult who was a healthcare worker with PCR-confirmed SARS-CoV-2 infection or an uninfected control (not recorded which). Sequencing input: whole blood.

CDR3 nucleotide sequence: TGCGCCAGCAGCCAAGATCGCGGGACAGGGGGCCGAAAGACCCAGTACTTC. Protein sequence: CASSQDRGTGGRKTQYF. This chain links TRBV4-1 with TRBJ2-5, with 12 bases aligning to TRBD1. The length of the CDR3 is 17 residues. Germline V gene lookup returns CDR1 MGHRA and CDR2 YSYEKL. With 0 bases clipped from V and 6 bases from J, the junction kept 8 bases outside the gene matches.